The sequence of this T cell receptor (beta chain) was determined in a study of cytomegalovirus exposure and HLA in healthy donors. In the study overall: Across almost 400 genotyped donors, more than 75% landed in the Caucasian-associated ancestry cluster. Broader study findings: Clonal expansion, a later analysis showed, was greater in HLA-associated TCR beta chains than in equally common others. Trimming of TCR beta V- and J-genes showed a link, identified in a later analysis, to a missense DCLRE1C variant.

This PCR relied on a set of 60 Vbeta primers and 13 Jbeta primers. Measured with immunoSEQ multiplex PCR; TCRdb has only the in-frame clones, and not every one. The sample consists of 200,000 to 250,000 clones, approximately 87% of them appearing once. Trimming removed 4 bases at V and 5 bases at J, with 12 bases between. This CDR3 comprises 14 residues. CDR1 is MNHEY, CDR2 SMNVEV, per germline (reference sequence). Whether this donor was CMV seropositive was not recorded. Turning to this clone: Its antigen is as yet unknown.

This TCR derives from a human donor in good health. The sample was PBMCs. The chain recombines TRBV27 with TRBJ1-5; the D is unclear. The CDR3 DNA is TGTGCCAGCAGTTCACCCGGGAGTCATCAGCCCCAGCATTTT. This encodes CASSSPGSHQPQHF.